Each of the 3 T cell receptor beta chains below was sequenced from the same sample in a study of blood T cell repertoires in COVID-19. Sequencing was performed with immunoSEQ multiplex PCR; in TCRdb, only in-frame clones are kept and a portion is missing. This table has a few hundred thousand clones, about 88% appearing once. The sample comprised peripheral blood. Receptors originate from a woman aged 25 to 39 with COVID-19, enrolled during active disease.

V gene TRBV19 combines with J gene TRBJ1-2; no firm D call. CDR1 is LNHDA, CDR2 SQIVND, per germline (reference sequence). CDR3 length: 15 amino acids. V dropped 1 base and J dropped 3 bases, with 12 bases sitting between them. CDR3 in amino acids: CASSIGGGQYYGYTF. DNA for the CDR3: TGTGCCAGTAGTATAGGAGGCGGGCAGTACTATGGCTACACCTTC.

J is TRBJ2-2 and V is TRBV7-9; maybe TRBD1 (6 bases). Germline V CDR1 and CDR2: SEHNR, FQNEAQ (reference sequence). The V and J ends lost 5 bases and 3 bases respectively, with 10 bases between them. There are 14 residues in the CDR3. The CDR3 loop reads CASSVTGYTGELFF. The CDR3 DNA follows: TGTGCCAGCAGCGTAACAGGGTACACCGGGGAGCTGTTTTTT.

This chain links TRBV6-6 with TRBJ2-2, with D possibly matching TRBD2 (6 bases). The germline gives CDR1 MNHNY, CDR2 SVGAGI (reference sequence). V was trimmed by 5 bases and J by 13 bases, leaving 14 bases between them. This CDR3 is 12 amino acids long. CDR3 sequence (DNA): TGTGCCAGCAGTCTCGGGACTCCCTGGCTGTTTTTT. Translated, it gives CASSLGTPWLFF.